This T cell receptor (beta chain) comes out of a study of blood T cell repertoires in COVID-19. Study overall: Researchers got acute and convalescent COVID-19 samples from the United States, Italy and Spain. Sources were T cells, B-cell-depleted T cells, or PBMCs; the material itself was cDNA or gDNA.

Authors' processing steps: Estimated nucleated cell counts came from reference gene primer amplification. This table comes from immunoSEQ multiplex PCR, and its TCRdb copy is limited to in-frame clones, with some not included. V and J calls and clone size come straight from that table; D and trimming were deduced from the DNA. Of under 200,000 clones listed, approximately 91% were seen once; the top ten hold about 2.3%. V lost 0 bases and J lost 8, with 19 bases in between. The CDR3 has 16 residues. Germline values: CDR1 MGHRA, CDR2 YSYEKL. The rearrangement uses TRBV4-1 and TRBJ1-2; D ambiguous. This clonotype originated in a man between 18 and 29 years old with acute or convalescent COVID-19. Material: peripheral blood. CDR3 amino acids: CASSQDAGGSLLGYTF. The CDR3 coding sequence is TGCGCCAGCAGCCAAGACGCGGGCGGCAGCCTACTCGGCTACACCTTC.